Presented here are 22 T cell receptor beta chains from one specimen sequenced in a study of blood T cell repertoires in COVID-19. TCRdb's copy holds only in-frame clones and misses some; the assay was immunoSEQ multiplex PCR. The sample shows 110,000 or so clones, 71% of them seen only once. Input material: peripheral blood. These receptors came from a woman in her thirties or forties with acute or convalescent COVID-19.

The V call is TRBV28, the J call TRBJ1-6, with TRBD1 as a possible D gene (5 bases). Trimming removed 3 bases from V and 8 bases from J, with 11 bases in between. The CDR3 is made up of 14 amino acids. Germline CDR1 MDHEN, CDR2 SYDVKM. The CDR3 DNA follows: TGTGCCAGCAGTTTGTTAGGGGAGGATTCACCCCTCCACTTT. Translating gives CASSLLGEDSPLHF.

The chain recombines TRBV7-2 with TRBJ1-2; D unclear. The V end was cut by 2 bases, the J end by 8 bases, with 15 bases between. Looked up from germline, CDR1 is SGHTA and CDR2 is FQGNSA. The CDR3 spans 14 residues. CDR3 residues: CASSLNFVRQGYTF. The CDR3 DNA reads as TGTGCCAGCAGCTTAAATTTCGTTCGTCAGGGCTACACCTTC.

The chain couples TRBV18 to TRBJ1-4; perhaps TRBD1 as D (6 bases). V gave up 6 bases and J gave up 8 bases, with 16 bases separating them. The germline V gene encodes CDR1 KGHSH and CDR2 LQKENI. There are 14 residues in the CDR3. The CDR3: CASSPGTSLEKLFF. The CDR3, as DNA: TGTGCCAGCTCTCCTGGGACAAGCCTGGAAAAACTGTTTTTT.

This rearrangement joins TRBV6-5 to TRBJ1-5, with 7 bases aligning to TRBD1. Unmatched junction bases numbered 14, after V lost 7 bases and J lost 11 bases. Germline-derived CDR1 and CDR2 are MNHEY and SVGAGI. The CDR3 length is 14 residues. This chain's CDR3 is CASKELGGIGSQHF. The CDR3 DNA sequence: TGTGCCAGCAAGGAATTAGGGGGCATAGGGTCCCAGCATTTT.

CDR3 protein: CASSRGLAGSGELFF. The CDR3 DNA reads as TGCGCCAGCAGTCGGGGACTAGCGGGGTCCGGGGAGCTGTTTTTT. V is TRBV5-1 and J is TRBJ2-2; TRBD2 matches at 13 bases. J gave up 6 bases and V 5 bases, and 4 bases lay outside the gene matches. The CDR3 runs to 15 residues. Germline-derived CDR1 and CDR2 are SGHRS and YFSETQ.

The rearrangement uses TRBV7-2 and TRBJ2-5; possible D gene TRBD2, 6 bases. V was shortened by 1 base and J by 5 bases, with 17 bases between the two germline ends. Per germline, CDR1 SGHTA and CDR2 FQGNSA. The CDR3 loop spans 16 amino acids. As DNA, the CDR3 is TGTGCCAGCAGCTTAGGATGGGTCGGGGGTGAGGAGACCCAGTACTTC. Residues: CASSLGWVGGEETQYF.

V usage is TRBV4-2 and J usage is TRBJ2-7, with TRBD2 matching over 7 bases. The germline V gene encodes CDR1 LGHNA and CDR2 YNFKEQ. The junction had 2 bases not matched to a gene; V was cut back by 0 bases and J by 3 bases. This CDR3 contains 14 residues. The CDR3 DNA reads TGTGCCAGCAGCCAAGAGTGGGGGGGCTACGAGCAGTACTTC. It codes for CASSQEWGGYEQYF.

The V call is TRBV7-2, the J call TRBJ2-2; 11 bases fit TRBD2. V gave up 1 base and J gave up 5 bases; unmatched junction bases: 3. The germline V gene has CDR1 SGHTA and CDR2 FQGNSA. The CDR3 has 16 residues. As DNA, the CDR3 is TGTGCCAGCAGCTTAGTGACTAGCGGGAAGACCGGGGAGCTGTTTTTT. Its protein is CASSLVTSGKTGELFF.

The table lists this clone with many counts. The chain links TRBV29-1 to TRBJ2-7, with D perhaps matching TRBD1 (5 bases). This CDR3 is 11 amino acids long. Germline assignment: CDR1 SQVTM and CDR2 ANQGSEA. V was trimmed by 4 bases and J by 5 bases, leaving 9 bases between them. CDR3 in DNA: TGCAGCGTTGGTCAGGGTAACGAGCAGTACTTC. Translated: CSVGQGNEQYF.

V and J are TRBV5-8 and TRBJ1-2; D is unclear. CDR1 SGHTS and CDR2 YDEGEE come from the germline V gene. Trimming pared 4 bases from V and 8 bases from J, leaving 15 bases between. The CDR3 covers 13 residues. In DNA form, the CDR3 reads TGTGCCAGCAGCCCACTCGGGGAGAGAGGCTACACCTTC. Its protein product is CASSPLGERGYTF.

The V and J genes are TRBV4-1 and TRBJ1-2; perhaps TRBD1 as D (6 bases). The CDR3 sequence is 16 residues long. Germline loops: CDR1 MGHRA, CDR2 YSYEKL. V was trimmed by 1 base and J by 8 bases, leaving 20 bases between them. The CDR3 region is CASSQGWGGGGQGYTF. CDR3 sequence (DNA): TGCGCCAGCAGCCAAGGATGGGGAGGGGGTGGCCAGGGCTACACCTTC.

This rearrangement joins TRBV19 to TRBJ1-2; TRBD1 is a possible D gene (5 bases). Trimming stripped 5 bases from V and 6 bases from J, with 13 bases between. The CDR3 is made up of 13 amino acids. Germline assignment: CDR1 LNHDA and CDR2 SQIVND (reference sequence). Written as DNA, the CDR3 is TGTGCCAGTAGTGAGGCAACAGGAGATGGCTACACCTTC. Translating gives CASSEATGDGYTF.

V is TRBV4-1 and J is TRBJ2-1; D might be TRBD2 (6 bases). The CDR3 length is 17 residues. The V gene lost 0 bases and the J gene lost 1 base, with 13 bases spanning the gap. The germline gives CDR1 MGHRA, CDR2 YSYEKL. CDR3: CASSQEGGLGSYNEQFF. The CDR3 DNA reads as TGCGCCAGCAGCCAAGAAGGAGGGTTGGGGTCCTACAATGAGCAGTTCTTC.

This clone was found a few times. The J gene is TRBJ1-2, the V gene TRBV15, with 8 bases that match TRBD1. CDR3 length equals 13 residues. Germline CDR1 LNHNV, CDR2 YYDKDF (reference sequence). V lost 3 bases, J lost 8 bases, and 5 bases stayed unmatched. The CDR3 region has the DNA TGTGCCACCAGCAGGGACAGGGTGGACGGCTACACCTTC. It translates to CATSRDRVDGYTF.

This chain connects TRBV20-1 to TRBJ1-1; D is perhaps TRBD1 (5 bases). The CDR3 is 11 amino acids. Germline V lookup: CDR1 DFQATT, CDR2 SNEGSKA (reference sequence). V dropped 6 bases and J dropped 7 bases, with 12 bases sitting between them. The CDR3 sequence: CSAGDAFEAFF. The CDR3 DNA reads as TGCAGTGCAGGGGATGCATTTGAAGCTTTCTTT.

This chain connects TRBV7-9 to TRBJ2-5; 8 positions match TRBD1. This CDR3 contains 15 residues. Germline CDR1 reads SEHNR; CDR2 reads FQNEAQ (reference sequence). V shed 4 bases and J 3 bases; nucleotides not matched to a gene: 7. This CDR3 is CASSSWTGKEETQYF. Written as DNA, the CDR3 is TGTGCCAGCAGCTCGTGGACAGGGAAGGAAGAGACCCAGTACTTC.

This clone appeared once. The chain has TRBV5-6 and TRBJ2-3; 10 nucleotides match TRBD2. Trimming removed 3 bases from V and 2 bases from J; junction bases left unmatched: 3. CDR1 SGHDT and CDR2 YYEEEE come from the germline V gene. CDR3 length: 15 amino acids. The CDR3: CASSSSGGATDTQYF. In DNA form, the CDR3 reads TGTGCCAGCAGCTCCAGCGGGGGGGCCACAGATACGCAGTATTTT.

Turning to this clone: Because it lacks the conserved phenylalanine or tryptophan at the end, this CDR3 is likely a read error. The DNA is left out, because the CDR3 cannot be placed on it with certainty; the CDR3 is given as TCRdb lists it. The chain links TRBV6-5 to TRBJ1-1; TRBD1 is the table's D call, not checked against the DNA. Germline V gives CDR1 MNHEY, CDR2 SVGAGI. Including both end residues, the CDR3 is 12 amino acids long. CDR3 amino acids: CASSSDTALFYI.

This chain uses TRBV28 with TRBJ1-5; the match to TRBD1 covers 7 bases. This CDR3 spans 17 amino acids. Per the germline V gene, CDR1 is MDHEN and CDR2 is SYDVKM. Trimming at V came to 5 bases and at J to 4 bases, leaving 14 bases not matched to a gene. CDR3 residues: CASSLRQGRQPNQPQHF. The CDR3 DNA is TGTGCCAGCAGTCTCCGACAGGGCAGACAACCTAATCAGCCCCAGCATTTT.

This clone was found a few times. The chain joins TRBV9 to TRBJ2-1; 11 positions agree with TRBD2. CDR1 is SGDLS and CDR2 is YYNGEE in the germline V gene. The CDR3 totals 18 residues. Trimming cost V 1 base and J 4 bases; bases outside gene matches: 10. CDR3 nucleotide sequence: TGTGCCAGCAGCGTATATGATAGCGGGGGGGCCTTTTACAATGAGCAGTTCTTC. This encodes CASSVYDSGGAFYNEQFF. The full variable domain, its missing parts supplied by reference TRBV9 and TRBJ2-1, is DSGVTQTPKHLITATGQRVTLRCSPRSGDLSVYWYQQSLDQGLQFLIQYYNGEERAKGNILERFSAQQFPDLHSELNLSSLELGDSALYFCASSVYDSGGAFYNEQFFGPGTRLTVL.

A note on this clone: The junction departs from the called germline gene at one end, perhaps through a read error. The CDR3 is CASSPRTGVLDF. DNA for the CDR3: TGTGCCAGCAGCCCAAGGACAGGGGTTCTGGACTTC. The V and J genes are TRBV11-2 and TRBJ2-4; the match to TRBD1 covers 9 bases. The CDR3 has 12 amino acids. Germline values: CDR1 SGHAT, CDR2 FQNNGV.

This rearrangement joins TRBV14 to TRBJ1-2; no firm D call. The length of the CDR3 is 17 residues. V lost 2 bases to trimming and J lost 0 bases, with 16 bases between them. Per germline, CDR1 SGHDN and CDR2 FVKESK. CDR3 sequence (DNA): TGTGCCAGCAGCCAACTAAAAACAGCGGAAGCTAACTATGGCTACACCTTC. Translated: CASSQLKTAEANYGYTF.